This TCR beta chain emerged from a study of cytomegalovirus exposure and HLA in healthy donors. Points from the study as a whole: The study flagged fewer than 200 TCR beta chains as cytomegalovirus-associated.

Some clones are missing from TCRdb's copy, which holds only in-frame ones; the method was immunoSEQ multiplex PCR. The profile shows about 220,000 clones, approximately 83% of them singletons. As for this clone: Its target is unknown.

Germline V gene sequence: CDR1 GTSNPN, CDR2 SVGIG (reference sequence). This CDR3 is built from 11 residues. Trimming pared 5 bases from V and 14 bases from J, leaving 15 bases between. This rearrangement joins TRBV30 to TRBJ1-4; maybe TRBD1 (6 bases). Sequencing was carried out using PBMCs. This TCR came from a woman aged 25-40 years in good health and CMV-seropositive. In DNA, the CDR3 is TGTGCCTGGGGGGTGAACAGGGATCTGTTTTTT. This encodes CAWGVNRDLFF.